This T cell receptor (beta chain) was obtained from a study of blood T cell repertoires in COVID-19 (dated by TCRdb to the early 2020s). Broadly, across the study: Collaborator samples came from the United States, Italy and Spain and covered acute and convalescent phases of COVID-19. The repertoires were released in a freely available public database intended as a resource for research on the immune response to SARS-CoV-2. The dataset comprised deeply sampled blood TCRbeta repertoires from subjects exposed to, actively infected with, or recovered from COVID-19. Sample metadata almost always included a de-identified subject ID, COVID-19 status, age in years and sex. The prospective study material was composed of cDNA or gDNA derived from T cells, B-cell-depleted T cells, or PBMCs. Where available, HLA class I and class II types were taken from metadata supplied by the sample provider and were not determined by assay-based typing. The samples were drawn from two sources: the first 160 participants of the ongoing ImmuneRACE study, and 950 to 1,500 subjects contributed by 6 global collaborators.

The immunoSEQ Assay, a bias-controlled multiplex PCR, was used to amplify TCRbeta CDR3 regions from genomic DNA. The authors' pipeline ran thus. Within the assay, amplification of reference gene primers was used to estimate how many nucleated cells each sample contained. To quantify the absolute abundance of each unique TCRbeta CDR3 rearrangement, sequence reads were collapsed and filtered. For each sample, productive Simpson clonality was calculated as the square root of Simpson's diversity index across productive rearrangements. The immuneACCESS repertoire file appears here via TCRdb, limited to in-frame rearrangements. These files lack a portion of the clones; in checked studies, under half of the deficit traces to unresolved V genes, and the cause of the others is not known. V, J and clone size are taken as reported in that table, and D and trimming were inferred from the DNA itself. This sample lists about 140,000 clones; 84% were detected once. The ten largest make up 1.5% to 2% of the sample.

The CDR3, from cysteine to phenylalanine, totals 16 residues. CDR3 DNA only is kept here, 48 bases in frame from base 1. The V end gives up 6 bases and the J end 1 base, leaving 9 bases in the junction not matched to a gene. CDR1 and CDR2 are read off the germline V gene as MDHEN and SYDVKM. In the prospective study, participants were roughly 18 to 89 years old, resided in about 25 geographic areas of the United States, and were enrolled through a virtual design. Cohort assignment in the prospective study relied on participant-reported clinical history from a screening survey and a study questionnaire. Exposed participants were defined as having been in contact with someone with a PCR-confirmed or clinician-diagnosed COVID-19 case within 2 weeks of study entry. Mobile phlebotomists in the prospective study collected whole blood, serum and a nasopharyngeal or oropharyngeal swab from every participant. Prospective study participants could optionally give additional blood draws and questionnaires over a roughly 2-month period. Before DNA extraction, prospective study blood samples were shipped either frozen or at room temperature.

The research as a whole found: The amount of clinical and demographic metadata varied by source and participant and was provided uncurated.

Comment on this clone: Its antigen remains unidentified. No base-level quality is on record; no much larger clone is a single base apart.

This TCR was sampled from a woman younger than 30 who had been exposed to COVID-19. This sequence uses TRBV28 and TRBJ1-1; 9 bases in the middle match TRBD1. The specimen was PBMCs or T cells enriched from blood (not recorded which). The DNA is TGTGCCAGCAGCCCACGGACAGGGGCTCCGAACACTGAAGCTTTCTTT. Its protein is CASSPRTGAPNTEAFF.